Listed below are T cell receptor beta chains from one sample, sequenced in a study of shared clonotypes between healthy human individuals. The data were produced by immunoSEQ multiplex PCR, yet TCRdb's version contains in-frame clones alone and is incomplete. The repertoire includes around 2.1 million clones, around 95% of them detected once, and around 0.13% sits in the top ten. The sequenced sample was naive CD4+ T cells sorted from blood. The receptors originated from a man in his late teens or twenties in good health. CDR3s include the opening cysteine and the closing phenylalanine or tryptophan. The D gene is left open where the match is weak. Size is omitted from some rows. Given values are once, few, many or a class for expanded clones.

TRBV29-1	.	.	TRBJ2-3	TGCAGCGCCGAAATTGGCCGATCCTCTAGCACAGATACGCAGTATTTT	CSAEIGRSSSTDTQYF
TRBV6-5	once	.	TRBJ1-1	TGTGCCAGCAGTAACCAGGGTACTGAAGCTTTCTTT	CASSNQGTEAFF
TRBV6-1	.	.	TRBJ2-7	TGTGCCAGCAGTAAGTCGGCAGGGAGCTCCTACGAGCAGTACTTC	CASSKSAGSSYEQYF
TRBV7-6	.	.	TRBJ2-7	TGTGCCAGCAGCTATAAAGGAGGGCTAGAGCAGTACTTC	CASSYKGGLEQYF
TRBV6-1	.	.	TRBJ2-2	TGTGCCAGCAGTGAAGCACAAACTTACGGACTGATTAACACCGGGGAGCTGTTTTTT	CASSEAQTYGLINTGELFF
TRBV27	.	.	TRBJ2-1	TGTGCCTGCGAGGGGTATCTGGTCAATGAGCAGTTCTTC	CACEGYLVNEQFF
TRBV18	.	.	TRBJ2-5	TGTGCCAGCTCACCACCTATGGGGGGCGGAGAGACCCAGTACTTC	CASSPPMGGGETQYF
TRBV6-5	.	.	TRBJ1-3	TGTGCCAGCAGCCAACTGGGGGTATCGAGAAACACCATATATTTT	CASSQLGVSRNTIYF
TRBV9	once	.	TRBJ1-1	TGTGCCAGCAGCACAGGAGGGCACTTGGACAGGAACACTGAAGCTTTCTTT	CASSTGGHLDRNTEAFF
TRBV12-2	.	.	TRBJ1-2	TGTGCAAGTCGCCCGGGACAGCCGTTTTACTATGGCTACACCTTC	CASRPGQPFYYGYTF
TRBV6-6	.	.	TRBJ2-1	TGTGCCAGCAGTTACGCAATGGGGGGACAAGAGCAGTTCTTC	CASSYAMGGQEQFF